This T cell receptor (beta chain) was profiled in a study of T cell changes during pregnancy in multiple sclerosis. Germline V gene data show CDR1 as GTSNPN and CDR2 as SVGIG (reference sequence). This CDR3 is built from 14 residues. V was shortened by 3 bases and J by 4 bases, with 15 bases between the two germline ends. Assay: immunoSEQ multiplex PCR; the TCRdb copy retains only in-frame clones and omits some. The repertoire holds tens of thousands of clones, with 80% to 95% as singletons. The material was CD4+ T cells from peripheral blood mononuclear cells, obtained in the second trimester of pregnancy. The V call is TRBV30, the J call TRBJ1-1, with D tentatively TRBD1 (6 bases). This TCR was sampled from a female donor with multiple sclerosis, enrolled in a pregnancy study. The chain's CDR3 is CAWSLRRGGTEAFF. The CDR3 DNA sequence: TGTGCCTGGAGCCTAAGGAGAGGGGGCACTGAAGCTTTCTTT.